This TCR beta chain is drawn from a study of control samples from healthy donors and cancer patients. The junction had 3 bases not matched to a gene; V was cut back by 0 bases and J by 8 bases. This CDR3 spans 13 amino acids. Using immunoSEQ multiplex PCR, the repertoire was profiled, and TCRdb retains in-frame clones only, with some absent. The table has some 130,000 clones, approximately 94% seen once. Sequencing was carried out using PBMCs. V is TRBV5-3 and J is TRBJ1-1; 8 bases are shared with TRBD1. TRBV5-3 has ORF status, its function being uncertain. The origin of this receptor is a man aged 45-65 years with head and neck cancer. The CDR3 protein is CARSLDGTGEAFF. The CDR3 region has the DNA TGTGCCAGAAGCTTGGATGGGACAGGAGAAGCTTTCTTT.